This TCR beta chain came from a study of blood T cell repertoires in COVID-19 (TCRdb year 2020). With regard to the full study: Collaborator samples came from the United States, Italy and Spain and covered acute and convalescent phases of COVID-19. Subjects who had been exposed to COVID-19, were actively infected with it, or had recovered from it provided the deeply sampled blood TCRbeta repertoires that made up the dataset. Nearly every sample came with metadata listing a de-identified subject ID, COVID-19 status, age in years and sex. The prospective study material was composed of cDNA or gDNA derived from T cells, B-cell-depleted T cells, or PBMCs. Where available, HLA class I and class II types were taken from metadata supplied by the sample provider and were not determined by assay-based typing. The repertoires were made available in a free public database intended to serve as a resource for research on the immune response to SARS-CoV-2. The samples were drawn from two sources: the first 160 participants of the ongoing ImmuneRACE study, and 1,254 subjects contributed by 6 global collaborators. Broad study findings and their caveats: Clinical and demographic metadata were provided uncurated, with the amount varying by source and participant.

The collaborating institutions used their own protocols to collect whole blood in K2EDTA tubes. Collaborator samples were shipped for TCRbeta analysis as frozen whole blood, isolated PBMCs, or DNA extracted from either sample type. The germline V gene (reference sequence) sets CDR1 to GTSNPN and CDR2 to SVGIG. From its cysteine to its phenylalanine, the CDR3 spans 15 amino acids. The kept DNA is CDR3 alone, 45 bases in frame from the first base. From V the trimming removes 2 bases and from J it removes 3 bases, while the gene matches leave 9 bases of the junction unaccounted for. TCRbeta CDR3 regions were amplified from genomic DNA using the immunoSEQ Assay, a bias-controlled multiplex PCR. As for the original processing: The number of nucleated cells in each sample was estimated from the amplification of reference gene primers within the assay. Sequence reads were collapsed and filtered to measure the absolute abundance of every unique TCRbeta CDR3 rearrangement. For each sample, productive Simpson clonality was calculated by taking the square root of Simpson's diversity index across productive rearrangements. As stored in TCRdb, this immuneACCESS dataset retains in-frame rearrangements with V and J assigned. A fraction of the clones does not appear; measured against another copy, unresolved V genes explain less than half of the discrepancy, and the remainder lacks a known reason. D and trimming were read from the DNA, whereas the V and J calls and clone size are those reported in that table. The sample profile shows approximately 250,000 clones; around nine tenths of them were found once. Jointly, the top ten make up about 8.6% of the sample.

Regarding this clone: The antigen it recognizes is unknown. The record has no base qualities; no much larger clone is one base away.

The sequence came from a man in his forties or fifties with active or convalescent COVID-19. The sequence joins TRBV30 to TRBJ2-7; 8 central bases correspond to TRBD2. Sequencing was done on a sample of peripheral blood. The CDR3: CAWSSPPSGSYEQYF. Here is the DNA: TGTGCCTGGAGTTCCCCCCCAAGCGGGAGCTACGAGCAGTACTTC.